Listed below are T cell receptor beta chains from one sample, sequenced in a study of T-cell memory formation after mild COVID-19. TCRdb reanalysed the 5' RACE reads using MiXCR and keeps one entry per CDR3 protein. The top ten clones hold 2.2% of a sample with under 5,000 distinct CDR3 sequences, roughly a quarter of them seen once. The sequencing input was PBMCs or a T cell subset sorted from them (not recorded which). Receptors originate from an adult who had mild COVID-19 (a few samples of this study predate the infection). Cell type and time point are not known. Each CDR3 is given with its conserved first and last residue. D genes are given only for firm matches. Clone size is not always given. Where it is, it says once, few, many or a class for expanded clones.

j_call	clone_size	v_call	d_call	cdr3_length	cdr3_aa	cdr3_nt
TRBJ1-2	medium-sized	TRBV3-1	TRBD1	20	CASSQEGSSGTGPVNYGYTF	TGTGCCAGCAGCCAAGAAGGGTCCTCCGGGACAGGGCCCGTCAACTATGGCTACACCTTC
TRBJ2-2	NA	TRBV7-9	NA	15	CASSLEGSGTGELFF	TGTGCCAGCAGCTTAGAGGGTTCAGGAACCGGGGAGCTGTTTTTT
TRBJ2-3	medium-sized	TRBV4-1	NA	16	CASSQVRGLRTDTQYF	TGCGCCAGCAGCCAAGTACGCGGACTGAGGACAGATACGCAGTATTTT
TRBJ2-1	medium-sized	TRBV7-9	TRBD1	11	CATGTDNEQFF	TGTGCCACCGGGACAGACAATGAGCAGTTCTTC
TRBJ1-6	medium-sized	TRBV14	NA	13	CASSPRTNSPLHF	TGTGCCAGCAGCCCTCGAACAAATTCACCCCTCCACTTT
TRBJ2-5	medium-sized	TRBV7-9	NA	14	CASSAWTDQETQYF	TGTGCCAGCAGCGCGTGGACAGACCAAGAGACCCAGTACTTC
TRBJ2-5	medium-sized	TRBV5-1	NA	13	CASSLEAGKTQYF	TGCGCCAGCAGCTTGGAGGCAGGGAAGACCCAGTACTTC
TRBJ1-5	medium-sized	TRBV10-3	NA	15	CAISESLVGDQPQHF	TGTGCCATCAGTGAGTCTTTGGTGGGGGATCAGCCCCAGCATTTT
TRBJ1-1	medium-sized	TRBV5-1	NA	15	CASSLVASSFLEAFF	TGCGCCAGCAGCTTGGTGGCTTCCAGCTTCCTTGAAGCTTTCTTT
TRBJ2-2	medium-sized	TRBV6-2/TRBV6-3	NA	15	CASKEGGENTGELFF	TGTGCCAGCAAAGAGGGGGGCGAGAACACCGGGGAGCTGTTTTTT
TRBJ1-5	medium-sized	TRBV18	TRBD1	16	CASSPPTGTGSQPQHF	TGTGCCAGCTCACCCCCGACCGGGACAGGTAGTCAGCCCCAGCATTTT
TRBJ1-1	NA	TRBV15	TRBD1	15	CATSRGSGGITEAFF	TGTGCCACCAGCAGAGGATCAGGGGGGATCACTGAAGCTTTCTTT
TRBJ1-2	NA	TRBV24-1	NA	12	CATSRQGFGYTF	TGTGCCACCAGTCGCCAGGGTTTTGGCTACACCTTC
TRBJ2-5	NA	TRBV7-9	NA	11	CASSWTETQYF	TGTGCCAGCAGCTGGACGGAGACCCAGTACTTC
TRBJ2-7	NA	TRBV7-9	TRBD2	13	CASSPGGQAEQYF	TGTGCCAGCAGCCCGGGGGGGCAGGCCGAGCAGTACTTC
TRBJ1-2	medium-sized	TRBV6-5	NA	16	CASSSLRGGSYYGYTF	TGTGCCAGCAGTTCTCTGCGAGGCGGCTCTTACTATGGCTACACCTTC
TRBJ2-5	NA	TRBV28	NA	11	CASSLAETQYF	TGTGCCAGCAGTTTAGCGGAGACCCAGTACTTC
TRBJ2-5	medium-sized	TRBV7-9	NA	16	CASSYTGSPWRETQYF	TGTGCCAGCAGCTATACCGGGTCCCCATGGAGAGAGACCCAGTACTTC
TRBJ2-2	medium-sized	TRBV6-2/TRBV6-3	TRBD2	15	CASSWGGANTGELFF	TGTGCCAGCAGTTGGGGGGGGGCGAACACCGGGGAGCTGTTTTTT
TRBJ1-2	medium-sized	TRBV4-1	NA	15	CASSPSADVNYGYTF	TGCGCCAGCAGCCCATCCGCGGACGTTAACTATGGCTACACCTTC
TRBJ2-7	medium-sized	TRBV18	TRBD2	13	CASSPASGYEQYF	TGTGCCAGCTCACCCGCTAGCGGCTACGAGCAGTACTTC
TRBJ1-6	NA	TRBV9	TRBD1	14	CASSARTGDKPLHF	TGTGCCAGCAGCGCCAGGACAGGAGATAAGCCCCTCCACTTT
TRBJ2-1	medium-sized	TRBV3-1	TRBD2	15	CASSLGAGGPDEQFF	TGTGCCAGCAGTCTTGGGGCGGGGGGGCCGGATGAGCAGTTCTTC
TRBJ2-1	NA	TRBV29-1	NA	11	CSVDLRGEQFF	TGCAGCGTTGATCTACGAGGTGAGCAGTTCTTC
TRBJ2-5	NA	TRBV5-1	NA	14	CASSYSTSIETQYF	TGCGCCAGCAGCTACAGCACTAGTATTGAGACCCAGTACTTC
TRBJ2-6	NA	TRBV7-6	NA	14	CASSLAGWANVLTF	TGTGCCAGCAGCTTAGCGGGGTGGGCCAACGTCCTGACTTTC